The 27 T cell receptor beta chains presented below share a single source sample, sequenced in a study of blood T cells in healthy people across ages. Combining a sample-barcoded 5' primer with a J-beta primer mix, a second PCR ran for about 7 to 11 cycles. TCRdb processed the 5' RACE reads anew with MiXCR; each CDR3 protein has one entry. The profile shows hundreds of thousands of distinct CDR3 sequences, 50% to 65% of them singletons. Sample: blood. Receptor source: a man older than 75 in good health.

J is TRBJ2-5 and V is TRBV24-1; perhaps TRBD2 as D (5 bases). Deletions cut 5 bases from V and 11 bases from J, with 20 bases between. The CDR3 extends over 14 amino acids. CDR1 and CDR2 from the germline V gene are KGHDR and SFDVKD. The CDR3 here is CATSVSSSYNEQYF. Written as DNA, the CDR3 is TGTGCCACCAGTGTGTCTAGCTCCTACAATGAGCAGTACTTC.

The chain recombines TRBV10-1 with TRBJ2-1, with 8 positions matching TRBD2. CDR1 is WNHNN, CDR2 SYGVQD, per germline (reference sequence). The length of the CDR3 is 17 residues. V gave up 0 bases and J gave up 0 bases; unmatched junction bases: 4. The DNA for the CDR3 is TGCGCCAGCAGTGAGTCGGTAGCGGGGAGCTCCTACAATGAGCAGTTCTTC. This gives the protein CASSESVAGSSYNEQFF.

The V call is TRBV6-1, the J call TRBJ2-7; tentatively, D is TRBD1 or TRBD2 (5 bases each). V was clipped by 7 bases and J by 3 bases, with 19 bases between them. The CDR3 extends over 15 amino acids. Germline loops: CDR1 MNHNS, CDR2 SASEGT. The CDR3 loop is CASIGTAVTVYEQYF. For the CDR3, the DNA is TGTGCCAGCATAGGGACCGCGGTAACCGTCTACGAGCAGTACTTC.

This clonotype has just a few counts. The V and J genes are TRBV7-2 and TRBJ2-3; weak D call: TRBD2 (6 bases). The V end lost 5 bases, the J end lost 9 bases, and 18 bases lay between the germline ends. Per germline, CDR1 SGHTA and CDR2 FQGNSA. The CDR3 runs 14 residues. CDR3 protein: CASSLRGPEGTQYF. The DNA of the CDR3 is TGTGCCAGCAGCCTGCGGGGACCCGAGGGCACGCAGTATTTT.

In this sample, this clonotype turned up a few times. CDR3 in DNA: TGCAGCGTGCTCGGACTAGCGGGAAAGGAGACCCAGTACTTC. Translation gives CSVLGLAGKETQYF. The V gene is TRBV29-1, the J gene TRBJ2-5; TRBD2 matches at 12 bases. Germline CDR1 reads SQVTM; CDR2 reads ANQGSEA. The CDR3 length is 14 residues. V trimming: 6 bases; J trimming: 5 bases; junction bases outside the gene matches: 7.

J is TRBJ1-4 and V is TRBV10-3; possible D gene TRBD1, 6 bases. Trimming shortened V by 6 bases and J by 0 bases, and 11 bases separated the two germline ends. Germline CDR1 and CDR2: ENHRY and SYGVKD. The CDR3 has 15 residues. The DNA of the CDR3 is TGTGCCATCAGGGCTACAGGGTCAACTAATGAAAAACTGTTTTTT. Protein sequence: CAIRATGSTNEKLFF.

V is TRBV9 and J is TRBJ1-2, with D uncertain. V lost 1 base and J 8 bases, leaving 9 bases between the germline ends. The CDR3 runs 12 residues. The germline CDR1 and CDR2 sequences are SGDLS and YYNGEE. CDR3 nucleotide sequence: TGTGCCAGCAGCGTACAGAGCAGGGGCTACACCTTC. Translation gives CASSVQSRGYTF.

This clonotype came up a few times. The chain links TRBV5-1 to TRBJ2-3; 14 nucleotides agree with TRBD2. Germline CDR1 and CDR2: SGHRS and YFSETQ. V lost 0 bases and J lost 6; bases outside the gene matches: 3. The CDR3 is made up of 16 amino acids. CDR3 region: CASSLEGLAGVDTQYF. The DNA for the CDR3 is TGCGCCAGCAGCTTGGAGGGACTAGCGGGAGTGGATACGCAGTATTTT.

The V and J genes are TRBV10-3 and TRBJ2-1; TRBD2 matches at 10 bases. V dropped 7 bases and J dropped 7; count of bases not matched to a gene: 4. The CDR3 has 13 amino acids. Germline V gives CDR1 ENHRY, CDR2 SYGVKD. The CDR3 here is CAITGTSDNEQFF. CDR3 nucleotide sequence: TGTGCCATCACAGGGACTAGCGATAATGAGCAGTTCTTC.

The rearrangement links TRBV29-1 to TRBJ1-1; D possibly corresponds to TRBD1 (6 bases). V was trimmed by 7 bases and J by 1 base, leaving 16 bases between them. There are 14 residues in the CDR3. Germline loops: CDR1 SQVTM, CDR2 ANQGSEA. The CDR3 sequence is CSAGPGVGNTEAFF. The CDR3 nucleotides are TGCAGCGCCGGGCCAGGGGTGGGGAACACTGAAGCTTTCTTT.

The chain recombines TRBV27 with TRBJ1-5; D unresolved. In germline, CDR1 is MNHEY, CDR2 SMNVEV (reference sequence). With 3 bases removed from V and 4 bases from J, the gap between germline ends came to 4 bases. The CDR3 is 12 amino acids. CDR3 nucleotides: TGTGCCAGCAGTTTTATAAATCAGCCCCAGCATTTT. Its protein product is CASSFINQPQHF.

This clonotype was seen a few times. The CDR3 here is CASSLGASGTYNEQFF. The DNA for the CDR3 is TGTGCCAGCAGTTTAGGGGCTAGCGGGACCTACAATGAGCAGTTCTTC. The chain has TRBV12-3 or TRBV12-4 and TRBJ2-1, with 9 bases identical to TRBD2. V lost 1 base, J lost 2 bases, and 3 bases stayed unmatched. The CDR3 runs to 16 residues.

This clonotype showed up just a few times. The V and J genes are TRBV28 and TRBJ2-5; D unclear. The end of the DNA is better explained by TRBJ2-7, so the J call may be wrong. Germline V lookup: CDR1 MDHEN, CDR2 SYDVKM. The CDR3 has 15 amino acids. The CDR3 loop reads CASSFHVRSSYEQYF. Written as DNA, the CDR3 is TGTGCCAGCAGTTTCCATGTCCGGAGCTCCTACGAGCAGTACTTC.

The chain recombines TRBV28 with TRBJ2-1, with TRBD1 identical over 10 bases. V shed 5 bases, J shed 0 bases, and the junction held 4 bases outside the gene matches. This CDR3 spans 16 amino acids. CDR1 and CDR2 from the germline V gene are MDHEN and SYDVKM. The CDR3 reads CASSLRDRGSYNEQFF. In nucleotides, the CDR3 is TGTGCCAGCAGTCTCCGGGACAGGGGCTCCTACAATGAGCAGTTCTTC.

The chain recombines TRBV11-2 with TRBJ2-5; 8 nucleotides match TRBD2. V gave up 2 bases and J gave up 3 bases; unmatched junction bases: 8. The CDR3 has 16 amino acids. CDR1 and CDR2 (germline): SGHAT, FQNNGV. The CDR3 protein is CASSLQPGGAKETQYF. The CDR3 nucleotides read TGTGCCAGCAGCTTACAACCGGGAGGGGCGAAAGAGACCCAGTACTTC.

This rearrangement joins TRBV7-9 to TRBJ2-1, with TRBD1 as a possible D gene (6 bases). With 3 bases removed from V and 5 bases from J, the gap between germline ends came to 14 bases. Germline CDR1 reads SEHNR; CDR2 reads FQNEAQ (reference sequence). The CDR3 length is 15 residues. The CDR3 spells CASSFPLTGDNEQFF. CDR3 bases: TGTGCCAGCAGCTTCCCCCTGACAGGTGACAATGAGCAGTTCTTC.

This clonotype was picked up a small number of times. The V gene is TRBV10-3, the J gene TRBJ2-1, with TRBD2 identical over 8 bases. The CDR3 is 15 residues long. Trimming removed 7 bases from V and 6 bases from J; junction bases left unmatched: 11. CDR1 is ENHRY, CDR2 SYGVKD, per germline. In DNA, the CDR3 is TGTGCCATCACCGCCGAAGCGGGAGAACGCAATGAGCAGTTCTTC. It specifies CAITAEAGERNEQFF.

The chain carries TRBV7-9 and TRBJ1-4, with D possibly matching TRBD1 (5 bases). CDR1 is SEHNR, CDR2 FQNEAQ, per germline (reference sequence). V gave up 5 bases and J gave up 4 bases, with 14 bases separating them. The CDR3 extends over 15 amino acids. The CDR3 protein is CASSPGTVVNEKLFF. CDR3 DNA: TGTGCCAGCAGCCCAGGGACTGTAGTTAATGAAAAACTGTTTTTT.

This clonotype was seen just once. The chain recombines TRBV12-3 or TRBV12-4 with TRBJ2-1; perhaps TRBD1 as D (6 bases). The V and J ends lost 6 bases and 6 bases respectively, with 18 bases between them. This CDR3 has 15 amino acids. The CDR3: CASRTGTRYPNEQFF. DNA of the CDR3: TGTGCCAGCAGGACCGGGACAAGGTATCCCAATGAGCAGTTCTTC.

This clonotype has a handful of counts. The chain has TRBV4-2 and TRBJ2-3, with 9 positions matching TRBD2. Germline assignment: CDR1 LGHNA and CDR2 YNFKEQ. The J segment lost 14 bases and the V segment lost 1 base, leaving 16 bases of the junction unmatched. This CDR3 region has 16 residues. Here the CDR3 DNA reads TGTGCCAGCAGCCAAGGCTCTAGCGGGGCAGACAGATACGCGTATTTT. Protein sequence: CASSQGSSGADRYAYF.

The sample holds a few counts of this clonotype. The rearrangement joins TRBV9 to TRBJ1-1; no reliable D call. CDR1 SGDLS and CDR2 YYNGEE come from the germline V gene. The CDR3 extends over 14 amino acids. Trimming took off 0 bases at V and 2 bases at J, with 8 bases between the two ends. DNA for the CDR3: TGTGCCAGCAGCGTAGTCAGAGAAAACACTGAAGCTTTCTTT. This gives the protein CASSVVRENTEAFF.

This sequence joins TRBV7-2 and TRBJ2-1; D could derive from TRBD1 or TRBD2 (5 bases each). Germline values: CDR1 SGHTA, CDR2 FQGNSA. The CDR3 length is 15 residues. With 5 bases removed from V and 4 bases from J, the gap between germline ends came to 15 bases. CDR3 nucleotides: TGTGCCAGCAGCCCCCCTAGGGGCGGGTACAATGAGCAGTTCTTC. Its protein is CASSPPRGGYNEQFF.

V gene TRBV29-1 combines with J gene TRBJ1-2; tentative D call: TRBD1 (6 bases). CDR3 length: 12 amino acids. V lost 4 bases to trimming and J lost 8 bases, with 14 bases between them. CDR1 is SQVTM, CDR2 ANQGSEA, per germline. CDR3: CSVAAGEMGYTF. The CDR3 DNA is TGCAGCGTTGCGGCAGGGGAGATGGGCTACACCTTC.

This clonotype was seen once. As DNA, the CDR3 is TGTGCCAGCAGCTGGGACAGGGGGTCCCACGAGCAGTACTTC. It encodes CASSWDRGSHEQYF. This chain connects TRBV7-9 to TRBJ2-7; TRBD1 agrees at 11 bases. With V trimmed by 4 bases and J by 5 bases, 4 bases remained unmatched. This CDR3 spans 14 amino acids. Germline assignment: CDR1 SEHNR and CDR2 FQNEAQ (reference sequence). The variable domain in full, completed from reference TRBV7-9 and TRBJ2-7, reads DTGVSQNPRHKITKRGQNVTFRCDPISEHNRLYWYRQTLGQGPEFLTYFQNEAQLEKSRLLSDRFSAERPKGSFSTLEIQRTEQGDSAMYLCASSWDRGSHEQYFGPGTRLTVT.

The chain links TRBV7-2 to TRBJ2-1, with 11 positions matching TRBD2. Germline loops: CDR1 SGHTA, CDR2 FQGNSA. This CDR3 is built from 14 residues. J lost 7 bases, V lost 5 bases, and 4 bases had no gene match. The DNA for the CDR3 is TGTGCCAGCAGCCGGCGACTAGCGGGGAATGAGCAGTTCTTC. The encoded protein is CASSRRLAGNEQFF.

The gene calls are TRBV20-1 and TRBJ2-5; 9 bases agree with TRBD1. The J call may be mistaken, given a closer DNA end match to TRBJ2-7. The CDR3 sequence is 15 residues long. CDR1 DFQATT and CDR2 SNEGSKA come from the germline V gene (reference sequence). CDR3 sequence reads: CSANSPTGGDYEQYF. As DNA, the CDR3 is TGCAGTGCGAACTCCCCGACAGGGGGAGACTACGAGCAGTACTTC.

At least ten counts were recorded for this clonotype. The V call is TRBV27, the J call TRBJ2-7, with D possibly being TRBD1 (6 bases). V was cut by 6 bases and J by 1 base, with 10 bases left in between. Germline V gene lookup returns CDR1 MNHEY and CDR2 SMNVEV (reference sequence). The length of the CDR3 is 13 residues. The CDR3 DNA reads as TGTGCCAGCAGCTTGCAGGGGTCCTACGAGCAGTACTTC. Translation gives CASSLQGSYEQYF.